This T cell receptor (beta chain) was identified in a study of blood T cell repertoires in COVID-19. Study-wide background: Researchers got acute and convalescent COVID-19 samples from the United States, Italy and Spain. T cells, B-cell-depleted T cells, or PBMCs supplied cDNA or gDNA.

The CDR3 has 17 residues. In germline, CDR1 is SGHRS, CDR2 YFSETQ. V lost 0 bases, J lost 0 bases, and 13 bases lay in between. Methods used by the authors: Estimation of nucleated cell counts relied on the amplification of reference gene primers. The table came from immunoSEQ multiplex PCR; TCRdb's copy has only in-frame clones and leaves some out. V and J calls and clone size are given by that table; D and trimming were obtained from the DNA. The sample lists about 94,000 clones, 75% to 85% occurring once. The sample taken for sequencing was peripheral blood. The rearrangement uses TRBV5-1 and TRBJ1-3; D remains ambiguous. The receptor's source is a human donor in a cohort sampled during active COVID-19. The CDR3 is CASSLAAGASSGNTIYF. In nucleotides, the CDR3 is TGCGCCAGCAGCTTGGCCGCAGGCGCGAGCTCTGGAAACACCATATATTTT.